Each of the 9 T cell receptor beta chains below was sequenced from the same sample in a study of T cells in tumors after PD-1 blockade (dated by TCRdb to about 2019). The library came from the immunoSEQ multiplex PCR assay. Sourced from immuneACCESS, this table was stored by TCRdb with only in-frame sequences that have V and J called. A share of the clones is absent; for the studies checked, an unresolved V gene accounts for under half, and the remainder has no known explanation. The sample table contains tens of thousands of clones; only one count was recorded for roughly 84% of them. Around 8.7% of the sample rests with the top ten. This sample comprised PBMCs, obtained before anti-PD-1 therapy. The receptor source for this set is a human donor with advanced basal cell or squamous cell carcinoma (not recorded which).

V usage is TRBV3-1 (or the pseudogene TRBV3-2) and J usage is TRBJ2-2; perhaps D is TRBD1 or TRBD2 (5 bases each). V lost 1 base to trimming and J lost 4 bases, with 13 bases between them. The CDR3 runs to 16 residues. CDR1 and CDR2 (germline): LGHDT, YNNKEL (reference sequence). CDR3 in amino acids: CASSQARPGGTGELFF. In nucleotides, the CDR3 is TGTGCCAGCAGCCAAGCCCGCCCTGGGGGCACCGGGGAGCTGTTTTTT.

V and J are TRBV2 and TRBJ1-5; D may be TRBD1 (5 bases). Per germline, CDR1 SNHLY and CDR2 FYNNEI. Trimming removed 0 bases at V and 4 bases at J, with 13 bases between. CDR3 length: 16 residues. CDR3 DNA sequence: TGTGCCAGCAGTGAAGCGTGGGACCCCGGGAATCAGCCCCAGCATTTT. This encodes CASSEAWDPGNQPQHF.

This chain joins TRBV7-8 and TRBJ1-4; D is undetermined. The CDR3 spans 13 residues. The germline V and J ends were trimmed by 9 bases and 8 bases, with 16 bases remaining between them. Germline V gene sequence: CDR1 SGHVS, CDR2 FQNEAQ. CDR3 coding DNA: TGTGCCAGTTCCGAGTTATCTTCGGAAAAACTGTTTTTT. Protein sequence: CASSELSSEKLFF.

This clone came up once. The J gene is TRBJ2-2, the V gene TRBV21-1; the table gives TRBD2 as D, unverified against the DNA. TRBV21-1 is termed a pseudogene. The CDR3 is 16 amino acids. CDR3 residues: CASSKRTSGNTGELFF. CDR3 sequence (DNA): TGTGCCAGCAGCAAAAGGACTAGCGGGAACACCGGGGAGCTGTTTTTT.

J is TRBJ2-7 and V is TRBV28; D might be TRBD2 (6 bases). Trimming shortened V by 6 bases and J by 5 bases, and 20 bases separated the two germline ends. CDR3 size: 15 residues. Germline V gene lookup returns CDR1 MDHEN and CDR2 SYDVKM. CDR3 in amino acids: CASSLTGRGEDEQYF. For the CDR3, the DNA is TGTGCCAGCAGCCTCACCGGGAGAGGTGAGGACGAGCAGTACTTC.

The rearrangement joins TRBV28 to TRBJ2-5; TRBD2 matches 11 bases. This CDR3 has 16 residues. From germline, CDR1 is MDHEN and CDR2 SYDVKM. With 5 bases clipped from V and 5 bases from J, the junction kept 10 bases outside the gene matches. This CDR3 reads CASSKALAGEMETQYF. CDR3 DNA: TGTGCCAGCAGTAAGGCACTAGCGGGAGAGATGGAGACCCAGTACTTC.

This CDR3 reads CATSEDRAVARSGYEQFF. The CDR3 nucleotides read TGTGCCACCAGTGAAGACAGGGCCGTCGCGCGTAGTGGGTATGAGCAGTTCTTC. The rearrangement links TRBV24-1 to TRBJ2-1; TRBD1 matches at 7 bases. This CDR3 spans 18 amino acids. Looked up from germline, CDR1 is KGHDR and CDR2 is SFDVKD. Trimming took 4 bases from V and 8 from J; bases not matched to a gene: 19.

This clone is a singleton in its sample. The chain is built from TRBV4-2 and TRBJ2-3; TRBD1 might be the D (5 bases). Trimming took off 1 base at V and 6 bases at J, with 11 bases between the two ends. This CDR3 region has 14 residues. Germline V CDR1 and CDR2: LGHNA, YNFKEQ. The CDR3 coding sequence is TGTGCCAGCAGCCAAGGACAGCGCTGGGATACGCAGTATTTT. Translating it yields CASSQGQRWDTQYF.

J is TRBJ2-5 and V is TRBV7-6; D unresolved. The CDR3 extends over 15 amino acids. Germline V gene data show CDR1 as SGHVS and CDR2 as FNYEAQ. V lost 1 base and J 0 bases, leaving 9 bases between the germline ends. CDR3 coding DNA: TGTGCCAGCAGCTTAGATCGGTCTAACCAAGAGACCCAGTACTTC. Encoded protein: CASSLDRSNQETQYF.